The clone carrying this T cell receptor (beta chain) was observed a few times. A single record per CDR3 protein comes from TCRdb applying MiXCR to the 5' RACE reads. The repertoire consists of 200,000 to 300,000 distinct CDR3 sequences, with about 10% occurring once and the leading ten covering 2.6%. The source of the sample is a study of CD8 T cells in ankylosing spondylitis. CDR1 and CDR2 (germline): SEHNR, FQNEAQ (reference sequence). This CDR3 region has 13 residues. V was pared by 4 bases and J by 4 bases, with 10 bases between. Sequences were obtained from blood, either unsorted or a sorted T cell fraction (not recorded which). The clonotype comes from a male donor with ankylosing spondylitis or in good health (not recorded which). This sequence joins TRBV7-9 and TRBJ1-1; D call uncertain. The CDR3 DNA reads TGTGCCAGCAGCTCAGAGGGAGGCACTGAAGCTTTCTTT. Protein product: CASSSEGGTEAFF.